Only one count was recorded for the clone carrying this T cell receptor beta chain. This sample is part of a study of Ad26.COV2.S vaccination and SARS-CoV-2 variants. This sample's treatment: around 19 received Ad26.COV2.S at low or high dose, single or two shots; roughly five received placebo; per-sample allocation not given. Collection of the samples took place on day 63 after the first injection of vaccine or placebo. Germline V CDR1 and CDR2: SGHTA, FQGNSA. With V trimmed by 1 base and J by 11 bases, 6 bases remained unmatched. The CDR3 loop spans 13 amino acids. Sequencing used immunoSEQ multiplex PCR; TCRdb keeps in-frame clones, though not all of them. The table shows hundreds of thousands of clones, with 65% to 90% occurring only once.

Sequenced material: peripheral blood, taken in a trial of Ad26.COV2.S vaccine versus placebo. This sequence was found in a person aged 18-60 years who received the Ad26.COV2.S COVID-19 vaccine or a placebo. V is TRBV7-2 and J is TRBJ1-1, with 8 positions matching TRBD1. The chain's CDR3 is CASSLVSQGEAFF. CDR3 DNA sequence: TGTGCCAGCAGCTTAGTCTCACAGGGGGAGGCTTTCTTT.